One sample yielded the 8 T cell receptor beta chains listed below, sequenced in a study of T-cell reconstitution after alpha-beta-depleted transplantation in children. Unique molecular identifiers featured in how the TCRbeta library was prepared. TCRdb re-analysed the PCR reads in MiXCR, keeping a single row per CDR3 protein. This table holds some 290,000 distinct CDR3 sequences, 9.9% found once. The sample consisted of PBMCs from the stem cell graft donor, taken from the stem cell graft. The receptors derive from a human donor who donated a stem cell graft to a child with SCID.

This clonotype occurred a few times. V and J are TRBV18 and TRBJ1-4, with no clear D. V was pared by 4 bases and J by 1 base, with 10 bases between. CDR1 is KGHSH and CDR2 is LQKENI in the germline V gene. This CDR3 is built from 15 residues. This chain's CDR3 is CASSRGLITNEKLFF. The DNA of the CDR3 is TGTGCCAGCTCACGAGGACTGATAACTAATGAAAAACTGTTTTTT.

Here the CDR3 DNA reads TGTGCCAGCAGTTTAGACAGTATCAATCAGCCCCAGCATTTT. It specifies CASSLDSINQPQHF. The rearrangement links TRBV27 to TRBJ1-5, with TRBD1 as a possible D gene (5 bases). The length of the CDR3 is 14 residues. CDR1 is MNHEY, CDR2 SMNVEV, per germline (reference sequence). The ends were cut back, 2 bases at V and 3 bases at J, with 8 bases in the middle.

This clonotype has ten or more counts. V usage is TRBV20-1 and J usage is TRBJ2-3; no reliable D call. Looked up from germline, CDR1 is DFQATT and CDR2 is SNEGSKA (reference sequence). This CDR3 spans 14 amino acids. With 0 bases removed from V and 3 bases from J, the gap between germline ends came to 10 bases. CDR3 coding DNA: TGCAGTGCTAGAGATCTGGGGAAAACAGATACGCAGTATTTT. Amino acid sequence: CSARDLGKTDTQYF.

The V call is TRBV7-9, the J call TRBJ2-7; D ambiguous. Germline CDR1 SEHNR, CDR2 FQNEAQ (reference sequence). The CDR3 runs to 14 residues. V gave up 2 bases and J gave up 2 bases, with 10 bases separating them. The CDR3 loop reads CASSLPDVPYEQYF. The CDR3, as DNA: TGTGCCAGCAGCTTACCGGACGTTCCCTACGAGCAGTACTTC.

This clonotype was seen ten or more times. Sequence at one end of the junction differs from germline and may be a read error. This chain links TRBV7-7 with TRBJ2-5, with D perhaps matching TRBD1 or TRBD2 (5 bases each). Germline CDR1 SSHAT, CDR2 FNYEAQ (reference sequence). This CDR3 spans 14 amino acids. The CDR3, as DNA: TGTGCTAGCAGCTTAGATCAGGGAGAGAAGACCCAGTACTTC. It translates to CASSLDQGEKTQYF.

This clonotype showed up just a few times. The CDR3 sequence is CASSATGAWEQYF. As DNA, the CDR3 is TGTGCCAGCAGTGCGACAGGGGCCTGGGAGCAGTACTTC. This chain links TRBV25-1 with TRBJ2-7; TRBD1 aligns across 8 bases. This CDR3 spans 13 amino acids. CDR1 is MGHDK and CDR2 is SYGVNS in the germline V gene. With V trimmed by 4 bases and J by 7 bases, 6 bases remained unmatched.

This clonotype occurred many times. This sequence joins TRBV5-6 and TRBJ2-5, with 7 positions matching TRBD2. CDR1 and CDR2 (germline): SGHDT, YYEEEE. The junction had 7 bases not matched to a gene; V was cut back by 3 bases and J by 5 bases. This CDR3 comprises 14 residues. This CDR3 is CASSSVPGGETQYF. The CDR3 DNA reads as TGTGCCAGCAGCTCAGTCCCCGGGGGGGAGACCCAGTACTTC.

This clonotype appeared a few times. The chain joins TRBV10-3 to TRBJ2-3; no definite D call. The CDR3 covers 14 residues. The V gene lost 4 bases and the J gene lost 0 bases, with 8 bases spanning the gap. In germline, CDR1 is ENHRY, CDR2 SYGVKD. The CDR3 bases are TGTGCCATCAGTGCCCAGGTTAGCACAGATACGCAGTATTTT. It codes for CAISAQVSTDTQYF.